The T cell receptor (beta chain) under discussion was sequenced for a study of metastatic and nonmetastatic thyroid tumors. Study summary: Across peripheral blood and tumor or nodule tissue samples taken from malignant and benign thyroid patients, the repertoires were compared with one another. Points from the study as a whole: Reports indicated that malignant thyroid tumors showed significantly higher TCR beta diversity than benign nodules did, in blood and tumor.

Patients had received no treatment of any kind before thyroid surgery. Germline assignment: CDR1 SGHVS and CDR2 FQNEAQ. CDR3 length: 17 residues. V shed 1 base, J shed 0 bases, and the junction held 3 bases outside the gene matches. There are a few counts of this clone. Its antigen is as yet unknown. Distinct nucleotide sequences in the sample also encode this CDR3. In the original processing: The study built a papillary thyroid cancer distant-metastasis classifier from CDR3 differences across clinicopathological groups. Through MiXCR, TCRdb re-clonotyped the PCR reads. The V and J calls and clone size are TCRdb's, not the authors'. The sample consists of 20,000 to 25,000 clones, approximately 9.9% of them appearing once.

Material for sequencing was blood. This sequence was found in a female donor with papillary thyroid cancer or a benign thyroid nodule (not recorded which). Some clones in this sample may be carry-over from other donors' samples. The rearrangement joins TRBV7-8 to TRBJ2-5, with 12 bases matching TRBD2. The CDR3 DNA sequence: TGTGCCAGCAGCTTAGGCGGACTAGCGGGACACCAAGAGACCCAGTACTTC. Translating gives CASSLGGLAGHQETQYF.